This T cell receptor beta chain was sequenced for a study of post-analysis software for immune sequencing data (dated by TCRdb to between 2015 and 2016). General notes on the study: The recorded disease courses included relapsing-remitting, secondary progressive and progressive-relapsing multiple sclerosis, and some patients had no subtype annotation. The patient repertoires were compared against approximately twelve previously published healthy control repertoires obtained from donors aged about 6 to 26 years. A subset of samples was prepared in parallel using single-end sample barcoding, then pooled and co-amplified after Illumina adapter ligation. What the work shows at the level of the full study, not this receptor alone: Direct clustering with F measure showed strong co-clustering of samples prepared in the same batch, prompting a batch-effect correction. Compared with controls, multiple sclerosis patients had significantly lower normalized Chao1 diversity, a finding suggesting substantial peripheral T-cell clonal expansion. The control group was slightly older than the multiple sclerosis patient group. Patients showed significantly higher frequencies than controls for about 5 TRBV segments, among them TRBV5-6, TRBV5-1 and TRBV20-1.

CDR1 and CDR2 (SGHTA, FQGNSA) derive from the germline V gene. The V and J ends are trimmed by 5 bases and 8 bases, leaving 19 bases between them. From cysteine to phenylalanine, the CDR3 is 15 amino acids long. The kept DNA is CDR3 alone, 45 bases in frame from the first base. As concerns this clonotype: Its antigen specificity is not known. It has no much larger one-base neighbor in the sample; base qualities were not kept.

To demonstrate the VDJtools post-analysis software, TCR beta repertoires were profiled from the peripheral blood of about 13 young patients with multiple sclerosis. The multiple sclerosis patients were children and adolescents ranging in age from roughly 6 to 15 years. The method behind the library was PCR. Sequencing instrument: Illumina HiSeq 2500. To reduce PCR and sequencing biases, unique molecular identifiers were incorporated into the TCR beta cDNA libraries. Per 1 to 10 million input T cells, some 500,000 cDNA molecules were obtained, such that each molecule approximated one T cell. Patient libraries were prepared and sequenced with the same protocol used for the earlier healthy control dataset. Samples belonging to the same batch were prepared together, multiplexed and sequenced on a shared HiSeq lane. The published analysis was carried out like this. Raw barcoded reads were processed with MIGEC, discarding single-read molecular identifier groups before consensus assembly and CDR3 extraction. Clonotype tables were post-analysed with VDJtools, and diversity was normalized by down-sampling all datasets to the smallest sample size. To correct batch-related cross-sample contamination, repertoire overlap clustering matched CDR3 amino acid sequences but not nucleotide sequences. Clones were called with MiXCR by TCRdb after fastp trimmed the public reads at Q25, and only in-frame beta chains were retained. Rows with one shared CDR3 protein collapse into an entry with the most common genes and DNA. What appears here as the V and J calls and clone size reflects TCRdb's work, not the paper's. The sample profile shows roughly 600,000 distinct CDR3 sequences; about 40% of them were found once. Of the sample, about 1.8% falls within the top ten clones.

Here the chain combines TRBV7-2 and TRBJ2-1, with a weak D call of TRBD2 (5 bases match). The source is a girl aged 5-17 years with multiple sclerosis. Sequencing used blood. For the CDR3, the sequence is CASSADDSGSDEQFF. The DNA sequence follows: TGTGCCAGCAGCGCCGACGATTCTGGGAGCGATGAGCAGTTCTTC. With the portions outside the CDR3 filled from the reference TRBV7-2 and TRBJ2-1 genes, the complete variable region becomes GAGVSQSPSNKVTEKGKDVELRCDPISGHTALYWYRQSLGQGLEFLIYFQGNSAPDKSGLPSDRFSAERTGGSVSTLTIQRTQQEDSAVYLCASSADDSGSDEQFFGPGTRLTVL.